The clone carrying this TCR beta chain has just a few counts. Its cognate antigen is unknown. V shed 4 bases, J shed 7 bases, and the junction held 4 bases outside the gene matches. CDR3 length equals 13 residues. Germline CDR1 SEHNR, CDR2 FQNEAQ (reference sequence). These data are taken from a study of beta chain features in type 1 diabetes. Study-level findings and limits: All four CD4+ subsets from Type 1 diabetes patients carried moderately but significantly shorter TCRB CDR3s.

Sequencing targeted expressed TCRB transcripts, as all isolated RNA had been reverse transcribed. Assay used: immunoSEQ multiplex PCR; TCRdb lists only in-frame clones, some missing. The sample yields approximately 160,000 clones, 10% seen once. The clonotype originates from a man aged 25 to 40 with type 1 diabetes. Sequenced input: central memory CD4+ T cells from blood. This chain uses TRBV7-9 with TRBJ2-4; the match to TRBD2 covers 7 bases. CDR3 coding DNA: TGTGCCAGCAGCTCCTCGCGGGAGAACATTCAGTACTTC. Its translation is CASSSSRENIQYF.